A selection of T cell receptor beta chains follows, all from one sample in a study of somatic mutations in cytotoxic T cells in rheumatoid arthritis. Clones were read by immunoSEQ multiplex PCR, and TCRdb kept only the in-frame ones, dropping some. This table has approximately 9,300 clones, about 90% appearing once. The sequencing sample was made of CD8+ T cells sorted from blood. Receptors were obtained from a woman aged 18-29 years with rheumatoid arthritis. Both conserved end residues are part of each CDR3. The D gene is left open where the match is weak. For some rows the clone size is stated as once, few or many, or as a class when expanded; others skip it.

D gene	clone size	J gene	CDR3 length	V gene	CDR3 protein	CDR3 DNA
-	once	TRBJ2-5	14	TRBV6-5	CASSYSTTQETQYF	TGTGCCAGCAGTTACTCAACGACTCAAGAGACCCAGTACTTC
-	-	TRBJ2-7	13	TRBV5-5	CASSFATPYEQYF	TGTGCCAGCAGCTTTGCGACTCCCTACGAGCAGTACTTC
TRBD1	few	TRBJ2-7	16	TRBV7-8	CASSSTEMGQGVEQYF	TGTGCCAGCAGCTCAACCGAGATGGGACAGGGGGTGGAGCAGTACTTC
TRBD1	-	TRBJ2-7	14	TRBV27	CASSLSWTGYEQYF	TGTGCCAGCAGTTTATCCTGGACAGGGTACGAGCAGTACTTC
-	-	TRBJ2-1	13	TRBV27	CASSISEGNEQFF	TGTGCCAGCAGTATTTCCGAGGGAAATGAGCAGTTCTTC
TRBD1	once	TRBJ2-5	16	TRBV7-3	CASSVGDSLGQETQYF	TGTGCCAGCAGCGTGGGGGACAGTCTGGGGCAAGAGACCCAGTACTTC
-	-	TRBJ1-1	15	TRBV30	CAVNKGDTPGTEAFF	TGTGCCGTCAATAAGGGGGACACCCCAGGCACTGAAGCTTTCTTT
-	-	TRBJ2-7	15	TRBV7-6	CASSLVDGGRYEQYF	TGTGCCAGCAGCTTAGTCGATGGGGGGAGGTACGAGCAGTACTTC
TRBD2	-	TRBJ2-7	14	TRBV28	CASRGREGSYEQYF	TGTGCCAGCAGGGGGAGGGAAGGCTCCTACGAGCAGTACTTC
-	-	TRBJ2-7	17	TRBV4-3	CASSQETGRGEWNEQYF	TGCGCCAGCAGCCAAGAAACGGGCAGGGGGGAGTGGAACGAGCAGTACTTC
TRBD1	-	TRBJ2-7	15	TRBV30	CAWIRFGTGVYEQYF	TGTGCCTGGATAAGGTTTGGGACAGGAGTCTACGAGCAGTACTTC
-	-	TRBJ2-2	17	TRBV21-1	CASSNERPPLQTGELFF	TGTGCCAGCAGCAACGAGAGGCCACCCCTTCAGACCGGGGAGCTGTTTTTT
TRBD2	-	TRBJ2-3	15	TRBV7-2	CASSSRGGRTDTQYF	TGTGCCAGCAGCTCCCGGGGGGGCCGGACAGATACGCAGTATTTT
-	-	TRBJ2-1	14	TRBV6-5	CASHPGANYNEQFF	TGTGCCAGTCACCCAGGGGCTAACTACAATGAGCAGTTCTTC
-	-	TRBJ1-4	17	TRBV2	CASSEAWLDGHGEKLFF	TGTGCCAGCAGTGAAGCGTGGTTGGACGGACACGGGGAAAAACTGTTTTTT
TRBD1	-	TRBJ2-1	14	TRBV10-3	CAIRPPDRGDEQFF	TGTGCCATCAGACCCCCAGACAGGGGGGATGAGCAGTTCTTC